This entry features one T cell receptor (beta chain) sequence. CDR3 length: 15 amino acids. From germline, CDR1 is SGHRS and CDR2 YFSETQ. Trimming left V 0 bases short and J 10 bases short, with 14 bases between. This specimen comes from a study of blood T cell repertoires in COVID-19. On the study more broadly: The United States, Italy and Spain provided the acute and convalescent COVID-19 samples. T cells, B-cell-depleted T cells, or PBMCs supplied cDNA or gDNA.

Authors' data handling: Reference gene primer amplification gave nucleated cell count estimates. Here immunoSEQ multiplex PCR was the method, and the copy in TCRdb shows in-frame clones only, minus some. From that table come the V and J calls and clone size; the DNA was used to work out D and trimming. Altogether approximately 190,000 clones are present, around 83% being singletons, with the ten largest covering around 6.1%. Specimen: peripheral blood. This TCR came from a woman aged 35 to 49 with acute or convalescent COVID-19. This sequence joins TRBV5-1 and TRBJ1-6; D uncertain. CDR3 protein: CASSLDPGRESPLHF. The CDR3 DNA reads TGCGCCAGCAGCTTGGATCCGGGTCGGGAATCACCCCTCCACTTT.